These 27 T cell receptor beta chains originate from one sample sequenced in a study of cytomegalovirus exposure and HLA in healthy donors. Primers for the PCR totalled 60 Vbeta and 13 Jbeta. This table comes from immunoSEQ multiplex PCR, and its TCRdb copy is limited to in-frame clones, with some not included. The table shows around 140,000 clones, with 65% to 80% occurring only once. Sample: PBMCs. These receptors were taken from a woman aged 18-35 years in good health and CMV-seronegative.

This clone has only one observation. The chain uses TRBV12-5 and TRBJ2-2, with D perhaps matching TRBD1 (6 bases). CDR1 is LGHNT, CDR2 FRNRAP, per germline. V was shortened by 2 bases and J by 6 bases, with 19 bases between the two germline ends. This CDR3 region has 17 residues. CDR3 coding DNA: TGTGCTAGTGGTTTGCCACAGGGCGAGAGGAGCTCCGGGGAGCTGTTTTTT. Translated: CASGLPQGERSSGELFF.

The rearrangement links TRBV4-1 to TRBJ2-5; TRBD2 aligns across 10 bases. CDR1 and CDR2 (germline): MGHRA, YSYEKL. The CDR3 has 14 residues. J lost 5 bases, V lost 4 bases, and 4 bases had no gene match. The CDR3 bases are TGCGCCAGCAGCCTCCTAGCGGGAGTTGAGACCCAGTACTTC. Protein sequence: CASSLLAGVETQYF.

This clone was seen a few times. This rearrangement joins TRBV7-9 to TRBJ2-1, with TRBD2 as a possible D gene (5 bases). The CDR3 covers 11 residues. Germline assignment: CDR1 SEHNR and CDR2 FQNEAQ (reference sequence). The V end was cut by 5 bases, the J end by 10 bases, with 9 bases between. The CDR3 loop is CASSASGEQFF. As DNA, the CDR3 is TGTGCCAGCAGCGCAAGCGGCGAGCAGTTCTTC.

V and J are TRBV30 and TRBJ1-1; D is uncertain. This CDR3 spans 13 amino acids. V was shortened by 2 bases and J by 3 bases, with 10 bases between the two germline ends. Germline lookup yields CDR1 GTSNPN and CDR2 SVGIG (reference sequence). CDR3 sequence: CAWSQLRYTEAFF. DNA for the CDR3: TGTGCCTGGAGTCAATTGAGATACACTGAAGCTTTCTTT.

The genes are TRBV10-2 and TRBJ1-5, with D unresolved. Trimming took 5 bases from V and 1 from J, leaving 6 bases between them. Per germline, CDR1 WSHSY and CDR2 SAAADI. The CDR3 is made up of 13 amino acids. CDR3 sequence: CASSSQSNQPQHF. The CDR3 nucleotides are TGCGCCAGCAGTTCTCAGAGCAATCAGCCCCAGCATTTT.

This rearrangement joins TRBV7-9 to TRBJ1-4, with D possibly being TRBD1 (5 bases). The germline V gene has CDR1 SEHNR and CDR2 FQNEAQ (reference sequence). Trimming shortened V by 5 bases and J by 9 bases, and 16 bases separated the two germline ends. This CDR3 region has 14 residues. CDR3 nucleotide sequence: TGTGCCAGCAGCCATGACAGCAGCCCCAAAAAACTGTTTTTT. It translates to CASSHDSSPKKLFF.

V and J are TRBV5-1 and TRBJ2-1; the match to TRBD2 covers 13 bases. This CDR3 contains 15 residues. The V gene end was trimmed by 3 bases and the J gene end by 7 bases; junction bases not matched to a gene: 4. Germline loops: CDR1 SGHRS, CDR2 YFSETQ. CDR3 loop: CASSSGLAGVNEQFF. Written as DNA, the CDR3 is TGCGCCAGCAGCTCAGGACTAGCGGGAGTAAATGAGCAGTTCTTC.

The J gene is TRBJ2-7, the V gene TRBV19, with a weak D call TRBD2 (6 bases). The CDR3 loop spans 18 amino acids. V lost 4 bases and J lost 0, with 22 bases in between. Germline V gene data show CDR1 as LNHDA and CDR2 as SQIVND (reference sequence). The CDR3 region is CASSTGTLSLRSSYEQYF. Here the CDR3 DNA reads TGTGCCAGTAGTACAGGGACTCTTAGCCTCAGGAGCTCCTACGAGCAGTACTTC.

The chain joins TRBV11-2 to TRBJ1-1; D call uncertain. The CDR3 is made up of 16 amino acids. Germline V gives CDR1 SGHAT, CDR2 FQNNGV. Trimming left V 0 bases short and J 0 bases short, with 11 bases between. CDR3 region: CASSLDRWSMNTEAFF. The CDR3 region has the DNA TGTGCCAGCAGCTTAGATCGTTGGAGCATGAACACTGAAGCTTTCTTT.

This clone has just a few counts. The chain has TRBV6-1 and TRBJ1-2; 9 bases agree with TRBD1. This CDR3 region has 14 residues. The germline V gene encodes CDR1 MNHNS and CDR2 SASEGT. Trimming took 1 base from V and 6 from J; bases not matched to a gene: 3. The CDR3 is CASSEVRTGDGYTF. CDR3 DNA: TGTGCCAGCAGTGAAGTTAGGACAGGGGATGGCTACACCTTC.

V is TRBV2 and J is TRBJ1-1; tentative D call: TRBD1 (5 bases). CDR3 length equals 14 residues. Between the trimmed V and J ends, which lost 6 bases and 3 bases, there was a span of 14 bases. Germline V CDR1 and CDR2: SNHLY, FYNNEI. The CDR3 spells CASSLTGVDTEAFF. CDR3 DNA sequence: TGTGCCAGCAGCTTAACAGGTGTGGACACTGAAGCTTTCTTT.

CDR3 nucleotides: TGTGCCAGCAGCTTGGCTCCTAGCGGGAGTTATGATGAGCAGTTCTTC. Its protein product is CASSLAPSGSYDEQFF. The genes are TRBV5-6 and TRBJ2-1, with 10 bases lining up with TRBD2. The J segment lost 8 bases and the V segment lost 0 bases, leaving 8 bases of the junction unmatched. The CDR3 sequence is 16 residues long. The germline gives CDR1 SGHDT, CDR2 YYEEEE. Looking up the rest from reference TRBV5-6 and TRBJ2-1 gives the full variable domain: DAGVTQSPTHLIKTRGQQVTLRCSPKSGHDTVSWYQQALGQGPQFIFQYYEEEERQRGNFPDRFSGHQFPNYSSELNVNALLLGDSALYLCASSLAPSGSYDEQFFGPGTRLTVL.

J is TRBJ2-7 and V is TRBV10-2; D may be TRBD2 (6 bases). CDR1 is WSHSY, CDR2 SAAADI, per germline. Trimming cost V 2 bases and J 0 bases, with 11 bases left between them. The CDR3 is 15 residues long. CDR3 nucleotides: TGCGCCAGCAGTGAGAGCCGGGAGCTCTCCTACGAGCAGTACTTC. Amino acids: CASSESRELSYEQYF.

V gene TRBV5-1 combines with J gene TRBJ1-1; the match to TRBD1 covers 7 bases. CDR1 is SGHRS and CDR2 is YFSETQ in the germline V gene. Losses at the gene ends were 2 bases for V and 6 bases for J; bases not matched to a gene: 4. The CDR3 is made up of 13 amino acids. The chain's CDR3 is CASSLDRDAEAFF. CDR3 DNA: TGCGCCAGCAGCTTAGACAGGGACGCTGAAGCTTTCTTT.

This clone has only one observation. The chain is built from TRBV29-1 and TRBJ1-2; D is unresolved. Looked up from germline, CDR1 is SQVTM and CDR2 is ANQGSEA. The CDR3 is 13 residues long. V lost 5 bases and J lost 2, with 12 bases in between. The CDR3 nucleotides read TGCAGCGTTTTAATTACAGCCAACTATGGCTACACCTTC. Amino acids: CSVLITANYGYTF.

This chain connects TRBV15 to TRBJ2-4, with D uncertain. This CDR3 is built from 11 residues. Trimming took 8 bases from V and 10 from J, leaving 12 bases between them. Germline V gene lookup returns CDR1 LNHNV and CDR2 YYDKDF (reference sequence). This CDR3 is CATQAGGIQYF. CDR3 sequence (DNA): TGTGCCACCCAAGCCGGCGGTATTCAGTACTTC.

The CDR3 bases are TGTGCCTGGGGGTTCAGGGGCGTCTATGGCTACACCTTC. This codes for CAWGFRGVYGYTF. The V and J genes are TRBV30 and TRBJ1-2; D is possibly TRBD1 (6 bases). Germline CDR1 and CDR2: GTSNPN and SVGIG (reference sequence). Trimming cost V 5 bases and J 4 bases, with 14 bases left between them. CDR3 size: 13 residues.

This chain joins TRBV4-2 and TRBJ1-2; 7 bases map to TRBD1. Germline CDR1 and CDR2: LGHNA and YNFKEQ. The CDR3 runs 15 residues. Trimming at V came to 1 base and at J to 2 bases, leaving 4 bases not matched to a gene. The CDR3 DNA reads TGTGCCAGCAGCCAAGTCGAGGGGGCAAACTATGGCTACACCTTC. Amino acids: CASSQVEGANYGYTF.

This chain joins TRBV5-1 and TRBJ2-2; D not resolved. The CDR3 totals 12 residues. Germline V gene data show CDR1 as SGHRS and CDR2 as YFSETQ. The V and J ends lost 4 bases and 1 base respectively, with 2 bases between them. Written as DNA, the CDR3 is TGCGCCAGCAGCCTGAACACCGGGGAGCTGTTTTTT. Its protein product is CASSLNTGELFF.

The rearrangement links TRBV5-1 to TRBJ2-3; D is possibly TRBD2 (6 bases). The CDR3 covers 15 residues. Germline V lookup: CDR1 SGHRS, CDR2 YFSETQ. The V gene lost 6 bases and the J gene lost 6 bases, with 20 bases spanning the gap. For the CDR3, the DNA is TGCGCCAGCACCCTTGGAGGGGTTTCCGCGGATACGCAGTATTTT. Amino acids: CASTLGGVSADTQYF.

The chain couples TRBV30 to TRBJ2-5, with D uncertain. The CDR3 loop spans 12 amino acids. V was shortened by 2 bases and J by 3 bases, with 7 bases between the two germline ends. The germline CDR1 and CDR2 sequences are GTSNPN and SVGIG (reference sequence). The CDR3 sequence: CAWSIYEETQYF. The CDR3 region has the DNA TGTGCCTGGAGTATCTACGAAGAGACCCAGTACTTC.

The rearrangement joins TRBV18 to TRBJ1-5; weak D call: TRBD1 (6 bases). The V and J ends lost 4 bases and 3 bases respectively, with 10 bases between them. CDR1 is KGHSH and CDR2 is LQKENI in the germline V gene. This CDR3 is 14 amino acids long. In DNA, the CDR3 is TGTGCCAGCTCACGGGACACCTCCAATCAGCCCCAGCATTTT. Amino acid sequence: CASSRDTSNQPQHF.

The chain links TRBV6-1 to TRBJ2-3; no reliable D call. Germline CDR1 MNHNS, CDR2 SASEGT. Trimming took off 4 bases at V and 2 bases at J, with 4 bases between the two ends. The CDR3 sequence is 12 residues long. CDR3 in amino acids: CASSAYTDTQYF. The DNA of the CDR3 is TGTGCCAGCAGTGCCTACACAGATACGCAGTATTTT.

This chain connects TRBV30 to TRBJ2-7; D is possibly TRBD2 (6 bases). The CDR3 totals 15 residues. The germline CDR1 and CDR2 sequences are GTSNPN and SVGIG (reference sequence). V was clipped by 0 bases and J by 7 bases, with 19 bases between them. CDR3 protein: CAWSVRGDLVWEQYF. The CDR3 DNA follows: TGTGCCTGGAGTGTACGCGGGGACTTAGTTTGGGAGCAGTACTTC.

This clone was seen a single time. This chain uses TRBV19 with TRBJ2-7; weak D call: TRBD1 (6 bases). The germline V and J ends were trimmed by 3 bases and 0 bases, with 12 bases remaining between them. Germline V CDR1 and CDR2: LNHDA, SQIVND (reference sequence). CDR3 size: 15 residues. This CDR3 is CASSISGTTSYEQYF. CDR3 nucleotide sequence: TGTGCCAGTAGTATTTCCGGGACAACCTCCTACGAGCAGTACTTC.

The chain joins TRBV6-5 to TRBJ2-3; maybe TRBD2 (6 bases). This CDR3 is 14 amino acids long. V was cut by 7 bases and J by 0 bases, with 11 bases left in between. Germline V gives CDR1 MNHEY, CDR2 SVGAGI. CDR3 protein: CASTQRGSTDTQYF. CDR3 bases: TGTGCCAGCACCCAACGGGGGAGCACAGATACGCAGTATTTT.

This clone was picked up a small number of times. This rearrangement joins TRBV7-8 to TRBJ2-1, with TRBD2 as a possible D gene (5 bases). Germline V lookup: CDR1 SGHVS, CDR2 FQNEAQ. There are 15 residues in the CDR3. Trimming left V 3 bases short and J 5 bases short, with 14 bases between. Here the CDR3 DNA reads TGTGCCAGCAGCTTGAGGCGGAGGACCCACAATGAGCAGTTCTTC. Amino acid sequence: CASSLRRRTHNEQFF.